Below are 18 T cell receptor beta chains sequenced from a single sample in a study of T cells in tuberculosis. Cells were sorted from thawed PBMC rested overnight and stained with GMM-loaded CD1B tetramer, viability dye and anti-CD3. The CD1B tetramers carried C32 glucose monomycolate purified from Rhodococcus equi. Repertoires were generated with immunoSEQ multiplex PCR, while TCRdb's copy carries only in-frame clones and drops some. The sample includes roughly 92,000 clones, approximately 91% of them seen just once. The sample was CD1b-GMM tetramer-negative cells sorted from PBMCs. These receptors came from an adult woman with latent tuberculosis.

V is TRBV30 and J is TRBJ2-4; a weak D match, TRBD1 (6 bases). Between the trimmed V and J ends, which lost 2 bases and 1 base, there was a span of 24 bases. CDR3 length equals 19 residues. Germline values: CDR1 GTSNPN, CDR2 SVGIG (reference sequence). The CDR3 region has the DNA TGTGCCTGGAGTCAAACGACAGGCGGAACCTTAGCGGCCAAAAACATTCAGTACTTC. Translation: CAWSQTTGGTLAAKNIQYF.

This clone was seen a single time. V and J are TRBV2 and TRBJ2-2, with 8 positions matching TRBD2. This CDR3 has 15 residues. V gave up 3 bases and J gave up 3 bases; unmatched junction bases: 3. Per the germline V gene, CDR1 is SNHLY and CDR2 is FYNNEI. The CDR3: CASSEAGGHTGELFF. DNA of the CDR3: TGTGCCAGCAGTGAGGCGGGGGGTCACACCGGGGAGCTGTTTTTT. Using reference TRBV2 and TRBJ2-2 for the parts outside the CDR3, the full variable domain is EPEVTQTPSHQVTQMGQEVILRCVPISNHLYFYWYRQILGQKVEFLVSFYNNEISEKSEIFDDQFSVERPDGSNFTLKIRSTKLEDSAMYFCASSEAGGHTGELFFGEGSRLTVL.

The chain carries TRBV15 and TRBJ1-5, with D tentatively TRBD1 (6 bases). The germline V gene encodes CDR1 LNHNV and CDR2 YYDKDF (reference sequence). The CDR3 covers 16 residues. V lost 2 bases to trimming and J lost 7 bases, with 18 bases between them. CDR3 nucleotides: TGTGCCACCAGCAGACCCGGGCGGGGGGCAGGGCAGCCCCAGCATTTT. It specifies CATSRPGRGAGQPQHF.

This sequence joins TRBV2 and TRBJ2-5, with 8 bases lining up with TRBD1. The CDR3 runs to 16 residues. Trimming cost V 5 bases and J 4 bases; bases outside gene matches: 12. CDR1 and CDR2 from the germline V gene are SNHLY and FYNNEI. This chain's CDR3 is CASSPTRGQGGETQYF. The CDR3, as DNA: TGTGCCAGCAGTCCTACCAGGGGGCAGGGGGGAGAGACCCAGTACTTC.

The chain combines TRBV18 with TRBJ2-3; weak D call: TRBD1 (6 bases). This CDR3 is built from 15 residues. Germline V CDR1 and CDR2: KGHSH, LQKENI. Trimming stripped 3 bases from V and 1 base from J, with 11 bases between. CDR3 loop: CASSPQGQGTDTQYF. The CDR3 DNA follows: TGTGCCAGCTCACCCCAGGGGCAAGGCACAGATACGCAGTATTTT.

The chain combines TRBV23-1 with TRBJ1-6, with TRBD1 matching over 8 bases. TRBV23-1 is reported as an ORF; its role is uncertain. The V gene end was trimmed by 6 bases and the J gene end by 0 bases; junction bases not matched to a gene: 4. The CDR3 contains 16 residues. The CDR3 DNA follows: TGCGCCAGCAGAGGACAGGGAGGCTCCTATAATTCACCCCTCCACTTT. Protein: CASRGQGGSYNSPLHF.

The rearrangement uses TRBV5-4 and TRBJ1-4; 9 positions match TRBD1. The CDR3 has 15 amino acids. J was trimmed by 8 bases and V by 5 bases; bases with no gene match: 10. Germline assignment: CDR1 SGHNT and CDR2 YYREEE (reference sequence). The CDR3 bases are TGTGCCAGCAGTATGGACAGGGGAAGAGGAGAAAAACTGTTTTTT. Protein sequence: CASSMDRGRGEKLFF.

This chain links TRBV13 with TRBJ1-1; unclear D gene. Trimming pared 2 bases from V and 3 bases from J, leaving 13 bases between. CDR3 length: 15 residues. Germline CDR1 reads PRHDT; CDR2 reads FYEKMQ (reference sequence). Written as DNA, the CDR3 is TGTGCCAGCAGCTTATCTTGGGAGATTGACACTGAAGCTTTCTTT. It codes for CASSLSWEIDTEAFF.

CDR3: CASSPDRGPEQYV. CDR3 coding DNA: TGCGCCAGCAGTCCCGACAGGGGGCCCGAGCAGTACGTC. The chain employs TRBV10-2 and TRBJ2-7, with 10 nucleotides matching TRBD1. CDR1 and CDR2 (germline): WSHSY, SAAADI. The CDR3 totals 13 residues. With V trimmed by 5 bases and J by 6 bases, 4 bases remained unmatched.

V is TRBV18 and J is TRBJ2-7, with a tentative D call TRBD1 (6 bases). This CDR3 comprises 17 residues. Germline V gene lookup returns CDR1 KGHSH and CDR2 LQKENI. The ends were cut back, 2 bases at V and 2 bases at J, with 19 bases in the middle. This CDR3 is CASSPKSWGRGAYEQYF. DNA of the CDR3: TGTGCCAGCTCACCAAAATCCTGGGGCAGGGGCGCCTACGAGCAGTACTTC.

This clone has just a few counts. The genes are TRBV7-3 and TRBJ2-2; 9 nucleotides match TRBD2. The CDR3 runs 15 residues. V dropped 4 bases and J dropped 4; count of bases not matched to a gene: 4. From germline, CDR1 is SGHTA and CDR2 FQGTGA. DNA of the CDR3: TGTGCCAGCAGCTCGCGGGGGGGCGTCACCGGGGAGCTGTTTTTT. Protein sequence: CASSSRGGVTGELFF.

This chain links TRBV2 with TRBJ1-3; 8 bases map to TRBD1. This CDR3 spans 13 amino acids. V lost 11 bases and J lost 9; bases outside the gene matches: 12. Germline-derived CDR1 and CDR2 are SNHLY and FYNNEI. CDR3 nucleotide sequence: TGTGCCGGCCAGGGGGCCCAAGGTGTCACCATATATTTT. Its translation is CAGQGAQGVTIYF.

The chain uses TRBV2 and TRBJ1-6; maybe TRBD1 (5 bases). The CDR3 has 13 amino acids. V dropped 6 bases and J dropped 9 bases, with 12 bases sitting between them. CDR1 and CDR2 from the germline V gene are SNHLY and FYNNEI. CDR3 residues: CASRPGVGSPLHF. The CDR3 coding sequence is TGTGCCAGCAGGCCGGGGGTTGGTTCACCCCTCCACTTT.

The genes are TRBV13 and TRBJ2-4, with 15 bases identical to TRBD2. This CDR3 has 20 residues. With 5 bases clipped from V and 0 bases from J, the junction kept 11 bases outside the gene matches. In germline, CDR1 is PRHDT, CDR2 FYEKMQ (reference sequence). Here the CDR3 reads CASSPRGLAGGRIAKNIQYF. CDR3 in DNA: TGTGCCAGCAGCCCCCGTGGACTAGCGGGGGGGCGAATAGCCAAAAACATTCAGTACTTC.

This chain uses TRBV5-8 with TRBJ1-1; no clear D. V was shortened by 1 base and J by 2 bases, with 12 bases between the two germline ends. This CDR3 is 15 amino acids long. Germline V CDR1 and CDR2: SGHTS, YDEGEE. The CDR3 protein is CASSLLHSKNTEAFF. The CDR3 nucleotides are TGTGCCAGCAGCTTGTTACACAGCAAAAACACTGAAGCTTTCTTT.

The CDR3 spells CASSSPLTAQYQETQYF. The CDR3 nucleotides read TGTGCCAGCAGCTCCCCCCTGACAGCTCAGTACCAAGAGACCCAGTACTTC. V and J are TRBV7-2 and TRBJ2-5; D possibly corresponds to TRBD1 (5 bases). The CDR3 loop spans 17 amino acids. Germline CDR1 and CDR2: SGHTA and FQGNSA. Trimming stripped 4 bases from V and 0 bases from J, with 18 bases between.

This clone was seen just once. This rearrangement joins TRBV25-1 to TRBJ2-2; D not certain. The CDR3 runs to 13 residues. V was pared by 1 base and J by 6 bases, with 6 bases between. Germline V gene sequence: CDR1 MGHDK, CDR2 SYGVNS. The CDR3 protein is CASSESLAGELFF. The CDR3 coding sequence is TGTGCCAGCAGTGAATCTCTCGCCGGGGAGCTGTTTTTT.

This chain links TRBV9 with TRBJ2-3; 10 positions match TRBD2. V was clipped by 4 bases and J by 3 bases; unmatched bases: 5. The CDR3 consists of 15 residues. Germline CDR1 SGDLS, CDR2 YYNGEE. The CDR3 spells CASSPSGGRTDTQYF. The CDR3 DNA sequence: TGTGCCAGCAGCCCTAGCGGGGGAAGGACAGATACGCAGTATTTT.